A selection of T cell receptor beta chains follows, all from one sample in a study of siplizumab effects on memory and regulatory T cells. TCRdb keeps only in-frame clones here, not all; method: immunoSEQ multiplex PCR. This sample has 95,000 to 100,000 clones, with over 90% found just once. Sequencing input: non-Treg CD4+ T cells sorted from blood. These receptors were collected from a human donor in good health. Each CDR3 is given with its conserved first and last residue. Each record gives: clone size, J gene, D gene, V gene, CDR3 protein, CDR3 DNA. A D gene is named only where the DNA matches it firmly. The size of a clone is reported for some rows only, either as once, few or many, or as a class for expanded clones.

>NA|TRBJ2-3|TRBD2|TRBV2
CASDFGRADTQYF
TGTGCCAGCGATTTCGGGAGGGCAGATACGCAGTATTTT
>once|TRBJ2-6|TRBD1|TRBV5-4
CASGDRDRVFSGANVLTF
TGTGCCAGTGGCGACCGGGACAGAGTCTTCTCTGGGGCCAACGTCCTGACTTTC
>NA|TRBJ2-1|NA|TRBV6-5
CASSPTGQRDNEQFF
TGTGCCAGCAGCCCAACGGGTCAGCGCGACAATGAGCAGTTCTTC
>NA|TRBJ2-7|TRBD1|TRBV30
CAWSLFAGQVLFPSYEQYF
TGTGCCTGGAGTTTGTTCGCGGGACAGGTCCTTTTTCCCTCCTACGAGCAGTACTTC
>NA|TRBJ2-3|NA|TRBV5-1
CASKGTDTQYF
TGCGCCAGCAAAGGCACAGATACGCAGTATTTT
>NA|TRBJ2-2|TRBD2|TRBV5-1
CASSLAGTRSTGELFF
TGCGCCAGCAGCTTGGCGGGGACTAGAAGCACCGGGGAGCTGTTTTTT
>NA|TRBJ2-5|TRBD1|TRBV5-1
CASSLGPRGQETQYF
TGCGCCAGCAGCTTGGGTCCCAGGGGGCAAGAGACCCAGTACTTC
>once|TRBJ2-1|NA|TRBV6-5
CASSYVGPGRTYEQFF
TGTGCCAGCAGTTACGTGGGGCCCGGGCGCACGTATGAGCAGTTCTTC
>NA|TRBJ2-3|NA|TRBV6-4
CASSVAGTGTDTQYF
TGTGCCAGCAGTGTGGCCGGGACGGGCACAGATACGCAGTATTTT
>once|TRBJ2-3|TRBD2|TRBV5-8
CASSRRVAGGIDTQYF
TGTGCCAGCAGCCGCCGCGTAGCGGGAGGGATAGATACGCAGTATTTT
>NA|TRBJ2-1|NA|TRBV5-1
CASSLLTGVYNEQFF
TGCGCCAGCAGCTTGTTGACGGGAGTCTACAATGAGCAGTTCTTC